This entry lists 30 T cell receptor beta chains sequenced from one sample in a study of cytomegalovirus exposure and HLA in healthy donors. PCR employed 60 Vbeta and 13 Jbeta primers. Repertoires were generated with immunoSEQ multiplex PCR, while TCRdb's copy carries only in-frame clones and drops some. The table counts 100,000 to 150,000 clones; 1.6% lies in the top ten. The sample was PBMCs. The receptors were gathered from a woman in her thirties or forties in good health and CMV-seropositive.

The V and J genes are TRBV30 and TRBJ2-7; 7 nucleotides match TRBD2. The CDR3 totals 15 residues. The germline V gene encodes CDR1 GTSNPN and CDR2 SVGIG (reference sequence). After removal of 1 base from V and 2 bases from J, the junction contained 8 bases not matched to a gene. This CDR3 is CAWSAWTRGAYEQYF. CDR3 in DNA: TGTGCCTGGAGTGCCTGGACTAGAGGGGCCTACGAGCAGTACTTC. The whole variable domain, remainder taken from reference TRBV30 and TRBJ2-7, is SQTIHQWPATLVQPVGSPLSLECTVEGTSNPNLYWYRQAAGRGLQLLFYSVGIGQISSEVPQNLSASRPQDRQFILSSKKLLLSDSGFYLCAWSAWTRGAYEQYFGPGTRLTVT.

CDR3: CASSVETGGVSAGELFF. The CDR3 bases are TGTGCCAGCAGCGTAGAGACAGGGGGCGTTAGCGCCGGGGAGCTGTTTTTT. The rearrangement links TRBV9 to TRBJ2-2; TRBD1 matches 10 bases. V was clipped by 0 bases and J by 6 bases; unmatched bases: 8. CDR3 length: 17 amino acids. CDR1 is SGDLS, CDR2 YYNGEE, per germline.

This sequence joins TRBV5-4 and TRBJ2-5, with 11 positions matching TRBD2. This CDR3 has 15 amino acids. Looked up from germline, CDR1 is SGHNT and CDR2 is YYREEE (reference sequence). V trimming: 2 bases; J trimming: 2 bases; junction bases outside the gene matches: 2. The CDR3 nucleotides are TGTGCCAGCAGCTTTAGGACTAGCGGGCAAGAGACCCAGTACTTC. Protein sequence: CASSFRTSGQETQYF.

The gene calls are TRBV29-1 and TRBJ2-1, with a weak D call TRBD1 (6 bases). Trimming removed 2 bases from V and 1 base from J, with 9 bases in between. Germline CDR1 SQVTM, CDR2 ANQGSEA. This CDR3 is built from 14 residues. CDR3 nucleotides: TGCAGCGTTGAATCTACAGGGTCCTACAATGAGCAGTTCTTC. This encodes CSVESTGSYNEQFF.

The chain carries TRBV5-1 and TRBJ2-3, with no clear D. V gave up 0 bases and J gave up 0 bases, with 5 bases separating them. The CDR3 loop spans 14 amino acids. Germline V CDR1 and CDR2: SGHRS, YFSETQ. The CDR3 DNA reads TGCGCCAGCAGCTTGGTCACTAGCACAGATACGCAGTATTTT. This codes for CASSLVTSTDTQYF.

The rearrangement joins TRBV7-6 to TRBJ2-1; TRBD1 aligns across 7 bases. V shed 5 bases, J shed 4 bases, and the junction held 8 bases outside the gene matches. Germline-derived CDR1 and CDR2 are SGHVS and FNYEAQ. The CDR3 consists of 15 residues. CDR3 sequence reads: CASSPGQALYNEQFF. The CDR3, as DNA: TGTGCCAGCAGCCCCGGACAGGCCCTTTACAATGAGCAGTTCTTC.

About this clone itself: It is unclear where the CDR3 begins or ends on the DNA, so no DNA is shown, and the CDR3 is as TCRdb lists it. The chain carries TRBV19 and TRBJ2-4; the table's D gene call, TRBD2, was not cross checked with the DNA. Germline V gives CDR1 LNHDA, CDR2 SQIVND (reference sequence). 16 amino acids form the CDR3, both terminal residues included. CDR3 amino acids: CASSITTFGAKNIQYF.

This chain joins TRBV28 and TRBJ2-3; TRBD2 matches at 12 bases. V shed 5 bases and J 9 bases; nucleotides not matched to a gene: 24. Germline V gene sequence: CDR1 MDHEN, CDR2 SYDVKM. The CDR3 spans 20 residues. Here the CDR3 DNA reads TGTGCCAGCAGTCCGGGACAGGGAAGGGCTAGCGGGAGGGCGGACGGAACGCAGTATTTT. Its protein product is CASSPGQGRASGRADGTQYF. Together with reference TRBV28 and TRBJ2-3, the CDR3 gives the full variable domain: DVKVTQSSRYLVKRTGEKVFLECVQDMDHENMFWYRQDPGLGLRLIYFSYDVKMKEKGDIPEGYSVSREKKERFSLILESASTNQTSMYLCASSPGQGRASGRADGTQYFGPGTRLTVL.

The chain uses TRBV9 and TRBJ2-1, with 10 bases lining up with TRBD2. Looked up from germline, CDR1 is SGDLS and CDR2 is YYNGEE. CDR3 length: 13 residues. V shed 3 bases and J 7 bases; nucleotides not matched to a gene: 1. The CDR3, as DNA: TGTGCCAGCAGCGCTAGCGGGAGTAATGAGCAGTTCTTC. The encoded protein is CASSASGSNEQFF.

This chain connects TRBV6-5 to TRBJ2-7; D perhaps matches TRBD2 (5 bases). This CDR3 is built from 16 residues. V was cut by 0 bases and J by 2 bases, with 14 bases left in between. Germline V gives CDR1 MNHEY, CDR2 SVGAGI. CDR3 sequence: CASSYSGLTRAYEQYF. DNA for the CDR3: TGTGCCAGCAGTTACTCAGGTTTAACTAGGGCCTACGAGCAGTACTTC.

This chain connects TRBV9 to TRBJ2-5; TRBD2 might be the D (5 bases). This CDR3 region has 15 residues. CDR1 SGDLS and CDR2 YYNGEE come from the germline V gene. Trimming pared 0 bases from V and 1 base from J, leaving 10 bases between. In nucleotides, the CDR3 is TGTGCCAGCAGCGTAGCTGGACTTCCCCAAGAGACCCAGTACTTC. The encoded protein is CASSVAGLPQETQYF. Drawing the rest from reference TRBV9 and TRBJ2-5, the complete variable domain is DSGVTQTPKHLITATGQRVTLRCSPRSGDLSVYWYQQSLDQGLQFLIQYYNGEERAKGNILERFSAQQFPDLHSELNLSSLELGDSALYFCASSVAGLPQETQYFGPGTRLLVL.

This chain uses TRBV21-1 with TRBJ1-4; the table's D gene call, TRBD1, was not cross checked with the DNA. TRBV21-1 is labeled a pseudogene. The CDR3 extends over 16 amino acids. CDR3 loop: CASSKKGAGKGEKLFF. CDR3 coding DNA: TGTGCCAGCAGCAAAAAGGGTGCAGGGAAGGGCGAAAAACTGTTTTTT.

CDR3 coding DNA: TGTGCCAGCAGTCGACTAGCGGGAGGCCTATCCTACGAGCAGTACTTC. Translation gives CASSRLAGGLSYEQYF. This chain uses TRBV27 with TRBJ2-7; TRBD2 agrees at 13 bases. J lost 1 base, V lost 5 bases, and 5 bases had no gene match. The CDR3 length is 16 residues. Per germline, CDR1 MNHEY and CDR2 SMNVEV (reference sequence).

On this clone: At one end the junction does not follow the germline gene, possibly because of a read error. CDR3 sequence: CASSQGWETGMNAEAFF. The CDR3 DNA sequence: TGCGCCAGCAGCCAAGGATGGGAGACAGGGATGAACGCTGAAGCTTTCTTT. The gene calls are TRBV4-1 and TRBJ1-1; 7 bases line up with TRBD1. The CDR3 has 17 amino acids. CDR1 is MGHRA and CDR2 is YSYEKL in the germline V gene.

V usage is TRBV28 and J usage is TRBJ1-6; D perhaps matches TRBD1 (5 bases). The CDR3 is made up of 12 amino acids. Looked up from germline, CDR1 is MDHEN and CDR2 is SYDVKM. Trimming took off 7 bases at V and 12 bases at J, with 13 bases between the two ends. CDR3 amino acids: CASTPPRGPLHF. The CDR3 DNA is TGTGCCAGCACCCCCCCTAGGGGACCCCTCCACTTT.

The rearrangement uses TRBV25-1 and TRBJ1-6; D not resolved. This CDR3 contains 14 residues. Between the trimmed V and J ends, which lost 0 bases and 13 bases, there was a span of 13 bases. CDR1 MGHDK and CDR2 SYGVNS come from the germline V gene. As DNA, the CDR3 is TGTGCCAGCAGTGAATACGCGGAGGATTGGCCCCTCCACTTT. This codes for CASSEYAEDWPLHF.

The chain links TRBV21-1 to TRBJ1-5. TRBV21-1 is marked as a pseudogene. The CDR3 runs 17 residues. The CDR3 sequence is CASSKVWRENSNQPQHF. The CDR3 DNA sequence: TGTGCCAGCAGCAAAGTCTGGAGGGAGAATAGCAATCAGCCCCAGCATTTT.

The chain employs TRBV11-2 and TRBJ2-7; D possibly corresponds to TRBD1 (7 bases). CDR3 length equals 17 residues. Germline V gene sequence: CDR1 SGHAT, CDR2 FQNNGV. The V gene lost 5 bases and the J gene lost 3 bases, with 23 bases spanning the gap. The CDR3, as DNA: TGTGCCAGCAGCCTAAGGCGGGGACAGACAGTTTTCTACGAGCAGTACTTC. This encodes CASSLRRGQTVFYEQYF.

The chain has TRBV15 and TRBJ2-1; TRBD1 might be the D (5 bases). V lost 4 bases, J lost 3 bases, and 13 bases lay in between. Germline-derived CDR1 and CDR2 are LNHNV and YYDKDF (reference sequence). This CDR3 has 15 residues. Written as DNA, the CDR3 is TGTGCCACCAGCACCCGACAGACCAACTACAATGAGCAGTTCTTC. This sequence encodes CATSTRQTNYNEQFF.

This sequence joins TRBV6-1 and TRBJ1-5; D might be TRBD1 (6 bases). Germline V gene data show CDR1 as MNHNS and CDR2 as SASEGT. This CDR3 is 14 amino acids long. Trimming took off 6 bases at V and 3 bases at J, with 12 bases between the two ends. The CDR3 here is CASRSRGNNQPQHF. The CDR3 nucleotides are TGTGCCAGCAGGAGCAGGGGAAACAATCAGCCCCAGCATTTT.

The J gene is TRBJ2-1, the V gene TRBV28; 7 bases align to TRBD2. The CDR3 contains 15 residues. Germline V gene lookup returns CDR1 MDHEN and CDR2 SYDVKM. Trimming cost V 3 bases and J 13 bases; bases outside gene matches: 15. As DNA, the CDR3 is TGTGCCAGCAGTTTGCCCTTGCCCGGGACTACCCTCCAGTTCTTC. Its protein is CASSLPLPGTTLQFF.

The chain combines TRBV7-9 with TRBJ1-2; D gene uncertain. Trimming left V 5 bases short and J 6 bases short, with 10 bases between. Looked up from germline, CDR1 is SEHNR and CDR2 is FQNEAQ (reference sequence). This CDR3 has 12 amino acids. The CDR3 spells CASSQSRDGYTF. CDR3 DNA sequence: TGTGCCAGCAGCCAATCGAGGGATGGCTACACCTTC. Looking up the rest from reference TRBV7-9 and TRBJ1-2 gives the full variable domain: DTGVSQNPRHKITKRGQNVTFRCDPISEHNRLYWYRQTLGQGPEFLTYFQNEAQLEKSRLLSDRFSAERPKGSFSTLEIQRTEQGDSAMYLCASSQSRDGYTFGSGTRLTVV.

This rearrangement joins TRBV18 to TRBJ1-5; TRBD1 aligns across 7 bases. This CDR3 is 15 amino acids long. The germline gives CDR1 KGHSH, CDR2 LQKENI. Losses at the gene ends were 3 bases for V and 1 base for J; bases not matched to a gene: 3. Here the CDR3 reads CASSPEGGSNQPQHF. As DNA, the CDR3 is TGTGCCAGCTCACCTGAAGGGGGCAGCAATCAGCCCCAGCATTTT. Filled out from reference TRBV18 and TRBJ1-5, the complete variable domain reads NAGVMQNPRHLVRRRGQEARLRCSPMKGHSHVYWYRQLPEEGLKFMVYLQKENIIDESGMPKERFSAEFPKEGPSILRIQQVVRGDSAAYFCASSPEGGSNQPQHFGDGTRLSIL.

This sequence joins TRBV4-1 and TRBJ2-1, with TRBD2 matching over 9 bases. Looked up from germline, CDR1 is MGHRA and CDR2 is YSYEKL. This CDR3 is 18 amino acids long. The trim removed 1 base at V and 5 bases at J, leaving 12 bases unmatched. The DNA of the CDR3 is TGCGCCAGCAGCCAAGCTCCTCCGGCGGGAGGGCCCCACAATGAGCAGTTCTTC. This sequence encodes CASSQAPPAGGPHNEQFF.

The chain joins TRBV25-1 to TRBJ2-6, with D possibly matching TRBD2 (7 bases). Per germline, CDR1 MGHDK and CDR2 SYGVNS. The V gene lost 7 bases and the J gene lost 1 base, with 17 bases spanning the gap. The CDR3 loop spans 17 amino acids. This CDR3 is CASTRGADVSGANVLTF. DNA for the CDR3: TGTGCCAGCACTCGGGGGGCCGATGTATCTGGGGCCAACGTCCTGACTTTC.

V usage is TRBV10-3 and J usage is TRBJ1-1; D gene unclear. Germline-derived CDR1 and CDR2 are ENHRY and SYGVKD. Trimming stripped 4 bases from V and 0 bases from J, with 9 bases between. This CDR3 is 14 amino acids long. The CDR3 sequence: CAISGTVMNTEAFF. The CDR3 bases are TGTGCCATCAGTGGAACAGTGATGAACACTGAAGCTTTCTTT.

This chain uses TRBV5-1 with TRBJ1-1, with 7 bases matching TRBD1. With 0 bases clipped from V and 2 bases from J, the junction kept 7 bases outside the gene matches. CDR1 is SGHRS, CDR2 YFSETQ, per germline. This CDR3 is 16 amino acids long. Written as DNA, the CDR3 is TGCGCCAGCAGCTTGGTATTTGGGACAGATAACACTGAAGCTTTCTTT. Translated: CASSLVFGTDNTEAFF.

The chain recombines TRBV5-6 with TRBJ1-1; no definite D call. The CDR3 runs 13 residues. The ends were cut back, 1 base at V and 5 bases at J, with 9 bases in the middle. Germline V CDR1 and CDR2: SGHDT, YYEEEE. CDR3 protein: CASSLTGLTEAFF. DNA for the CDR3: TGTGCCAGCAGCTTGACGGGGTTAACTGAAGCTTTCTTT.

The rearrangement uses TRBV30 and TRBJ1-1, with 8 bases that match TRBD1. The junction had 5 bases not matched to a gene; V was cut back by 1 base and J by 1 base. This CDR3 is 15 amino acids long. Germline CDR1 reads GTSNPN; CDR2 reads SVGIG (reference sequence). The CDR3 DNA reads as TGTGCCTGGAGTGAAACAGGGGGACCGAACACTGAAGCTTTCTTT. It translates to CAWSETGGPNTEAFF. The full variable domain, completed using reference TRBV30 and TRBJ1-1, is SQTIHQWPATLVQPVGSPLSLECTVEGTSNPNLYWYRQAAGRGLQLLFYSVGIGQISSEVPQNLSASRPQDRQFILSSKKLLLSDSGFYLCAWSETGGPNTEAFFGQGTRLTVV.

The V gene is TRBV11-3, the J gene TRBJ2-1; perhaps TRBD1 as D (6 bases). This CDR3 is 15 amino acids long. The V gene's germline CDR1 is SGHNT and CDR2 YENEEA. The V and J ends lost 1 base and 6 bases respectively, with 13 bases between them. This chain's CDR3 is CASSLARGVGNEQFF. The CDR3 bases are TGTGCCAGCAGCTTAGCCAGGGGTGTTGGCAATGAGCAGTTCTTC.